The rows below give T cell receptor beta chains drawn from one sample of a study of vaccination effects on CD4 cells after COVID-19. The antigens of these receptors remain unknown. Libraries were prepared by immunoSEQ multiplex PCR; TCRdb keeps only in-frame clonotypes and omits some of them. The data hold 40,000 to 55,000 clones, with around four fifths observed a single time. Sequences were derived from CD4+ T cells from PBMCs cultured without peptide, sampled before COVID-19 vaccination. All receptors come from a human donor who had a prior SARS-CoV-2 infection. Both conserved end residues are part of each CDR3. The order of the fields is clone size, D gene, V gene, J gene, CDR3 protein, CDR3 DNA. The D gene is left open where the match is weak. Clone size is shown for a subset of rows, as once, few, many or a class of expanded clone.

>once|.|TRBV5-5|TRBJ2-5
CASSLPHRGETQYF
TGTGCCAGCAGCCTCCCTCACCGAGGGGAGACCCAGTACTTC
>.|.|TRBV6-5|TRBJ1-2
CASRDDSPNYGYTF
TGTGCCAGCAGGGACGACAGCCCTAACTATGGCTACACCTTC
>.|TRBD2|TRBV5-1|TRBJ2-3
CASSAGLGSGDTQYF
TGCGCCAGCAGCGCGGGACTAGGGAGCGGGGATACGCAGTATTTT
>few|.|TRBV19|TRBJ2-2
CASSIVESTGELFF
TGTGCCAGTAGTATCGTAGAAAGCACCGGGGAGCTGTTTTTT
>.|.|TRBV19|TRBJ1-1
CASSPRTDEAFF
TGTGCCAGTAGTCCGCGGACGGATGAAGCTTTCTTT
>.|.|TRBV7-9|TRBJ2-6
CASSTQGLRSGANVLTF
TGTGCCAGCAGCACACAGGGACTCCGCTCTGGGGCCAACGTCCTGACTTTC
>.|TRBD2|TRBV7-3|TRBJ2-1
CASSQGLAVYNEQFF
TGTGCCAGCAGCCAAGGGCTAGCGGTCTACAATGAGCAGTTCTTC
>once|TRBD2|TRBV11-2|TRBJ2-1
CASRVRWGLAGSYNEQFF
TGTGCCAGCAGAGTTAGGTGGGGACTAGCGGGCTCCTACAATGAGCAGTTCTTC
>.|TRBD1|TRBV15|TRBJ2-5
CATSRGLRFGGQGALGKETQYF
TGTGCCACCAGCAGAGGACTGCGATTTGGCGGACAGGGGGCGCTCGGTAAAGAGACCCAGTACTTC
>.|TRBD2|TRBV4-1|TRBJ2-7
CASSQGHLAGLIYEQYF
TGCGCCAGCAGCCAAGGACACCTAGCGGGATTGATCTACGAGCAGTACTTC
>.|.|TRBV27|TRBJ2-7
CASSLRRLLQPYEQYF
TGTGCCAGCAGTTTAAGGCGACTCCTACAGCCCTACGAGCAGTACTTC